This T cell receptor beta chain was sequenced during a study of post-analysis software for immune sequencing data (dated by TCRdb to between 2015 and 2016). Concerning the study at large: Recorded disease courses included relapsing-remitting, secondary progressive and progressive-relapsing multiple sclerosis, with some patients lacking subtype annotation. The patient repertoires were compared against about a dozen previously published healthy control repertoires obtained from donors aged 6 to 25 years. A subset of samples was prepared in parallel using single-end sample barcoding, then pooled and co-amplified after Illumina adapter ligation. Results and caveats for the whole study, not just this receptor: Strong co-clustering of samples prepared in the same batch was shown by direct clustering with F measure, prompting a batch-effect correction. The control group was slightly older than the multiple sclerosis patient group. Several TRBV segments, including TRBV5-6, TRBV5-1 and TRBV20-1, were significantly more frequent in patients than controls. Normalized Chao1 diversity was significantly lower in multiple sclerosis patients than controls, suggesting substantial peripheral T-cell clonal expansion.

The germline V gene sets CDR1 to SGHRS and CDR2 to YFSETQ. From the cysteine up to the phenylalanine, the CDR3 has a length of 15 residues. Of all the DNA, just the CDR3 is kept, 45 bases in frame from base 1. V is trimmed back by 2 bases and J by 4 bases, and the junction contains 5 bases that no gene match accounts for. Library creation used PCR. The sample was run on an Illumina HiSeq 2500. To reduce PCR and sequencing biases, unique molecular identifiers were incorporated into the TCR beta cDNA libraries. Every 1 to 10 million input T cells yielded 500,000 or so cDNA molecules, meaning each molecule approximated one T cell. The patient libraries were prepared and sequenced using the same protocol as the earlier healthy control dataset. Within a given batch, samples were prepared together, multiplexed and sequenced on the same HiSeq lane. Concerning the study's data processing: Raw barcoded reads were processed with MIGEC, and single-read molecular identifier groups were discarded before consensus assembly and CDR3 extraction. Clonotype tables were post-analysed with VDJtools, normalizing diversity by down-sampling all datasets to the smallest sample size. To correct batch-related cross-sample contamination, repertoire overlap clustering matched CDR3 amino acid sequences but not nucleotide sequences. In-frame beta chains were kept once TCRdb had trimmed the public reads at Q25 with fastp and called clones with MiXCR. Every entry covers one CDR3 protein and lists the most common genes and DNA from its rows. The V and J calls reflect TCRdb's pipeline rather than the authors' work. The sample has hundreds of thousands of distinct CDR3 sequences on record, about 32% of them singletons. The ten most abundant clones make up 0.56% of the sample.

To demonstrate the VDJtools post-analysis software, TCR beta repertoires were profiled from the peripheral blood of more than 10 young patients with multiple sclerosis. The multiple sclerosis patients were children and adolescents ranging in age from about 6 to 17 years. In its sample, this clonotype was seen a few times. The antigen this receptor binds is unknown. The record has no base qualities; no much larger clone is one base away. The chain joins TRBV5-1 to TRBJ2-3; 9 junctional bases match TRBD1. Sequenced material: blood. The receptor comes from a girl aged 5-17 years with multiple sclerosis. The DNA sequence reads TGCGCCAGCAGCTTACGGGACAGGGACGCAGATACGCAGTATTTT. Its translation is CASSLRDRDADTQYF.